A single sample gave rise to the 11 T cell receptor beta chains below, sequenced in a study of beta chain features in type 1 diabetes. Every bit of the isolated RNA underwent reverse transcription, so sequencing read expressed TCRB transcripts. Sequencing used immunoSEQ multiplex PCR; TCRdb keeps in-frame clones, though not all of them. Of some 900,000 clones in the sample, around a sixth were seen once. The sequenced material came from naive CD4+ T cells from blood. The receptors derive from a woman aged 18-29 years in good health.

This clone has a handful of counts. This chain joins TRBV5-5 and TRBJ2-6; D ambiguous. The CDR3 has 15 residues. V dropped 2 bases and J dropped 1 base, with 7 bases sitting between them. In germline, CDR1 is SGHKS, CDR2 YYEKEE (reference sequence). CDR3 sequence: CASSFPGSGANVLTF. The DNA of the CDR3 is TGTGCCAGCAGCTTCCCTGGTTCTGGGGCCAACGTCCTGACTTTC.

The chain recombines TRBV4-2 with TRBJ2-2; maybe TRBD1 (6 bases). This CDR3 spans 16 amino acids. The germline V gene has CDR1 LGHNA and CDR2 YNFKEQ. Trimming stripped 5 bases from V and 6 bases from J, with 19 bases between. CDR3 coding DNA: TGTGCCAGCAGCTACTTACAGGGAAACGGTCCCGGGGAGCTGTTTTTT. Translated, it gives CASSYLQGNGPGELFF.

The chain uses TRBV7-9 and TRBJ2-1; D not resolved. V gave up 5 bases and J gave up 6 bases, with 8 bases separating them. The CDR3 has 12 residues. CDR1 and CDR2 from the germline V gene are SEHNR and FQNEAQ (reference sequence). CDR3 loop: CASSPRPNEQFF. For the CDR3, the DNA is TGTGCCAGCAGCCCCAGGCCCAATGAGCAGTTCTTC.

The chain is built from TRBV7-2 and TRBJ2-3; D is unclear. Germline-derived CDR1 and CDR2 are SGHTA and FQGNSA. The CDR3 is 15 amino acids. Trimming pared 7 bases from V and 2 bases from J, leaving 16 bases between. The CDR3 spells CASILGSPHTDTQYF. CDR3 sequence (DNA): TGTGCCAGCATCCTCGGTAGTCCCCACACAGATACGCAGTATTTT.

Remarks on this clone: Other DNA sequences within the sample encode an identical CDR3. V and J are TRBV7-2 and TRBJ1-1; weak D call: TRBD1 (6 bases). The germline CDR1 and CDR2 sequences are SGHTA and FQGNSA. V gave up 6 bases and J gave up 3 bases, with 11 bases separating them. This CDR3 has 13 residues. For the CDR3, the DNA is TGTGCCAGCAGTCTGAACAGGGACACTGAAGCTTTCTTT. Translation: CASSLNRDTEAFF.

The rearrangement links TRBV5-4 to TRBJ2-3, with 14 bases fitting TRBD2. Germline V CDR1 and CDR2: SGHNT, YYREEE (reference sequence). After removal of 7 bases from V and 1 base from J, the junction contained 11 bases not matched to a gene. The CDR3 is 18 residues long. CDR3 in DNA: TGTGCCAGCTCCCCGCCGGGACTAGCGGGAGTGGGCACAGATACGCAGTATTTT. This gives the protein CASSPPGLAGVGTDTQYF.

This clone came up a few times. One end of the junction varies from germline; a read error may be responsible. The rearrangement uses TRBV6-1 and TRBJ1-1, with D unresolved. Germline V gives CDR1 MNHNS, CDR2 SASEGT. The CDR3 length is 15 residues. The CDR3 is CAISESPGGLTEAFF. Written as DNA, the CDR3 is TGTGCCATCAGTGAGTCGCCGGGAGGGCTCACTGAAGCTTTCTTT.

The table lists this clone with a few counts. The chain is built from TRBV18 and TRBJ1-1, with TRBD1 identical over 7 bases. Germline assignment: CDR1 KGHSH and CDR2 LQKENI. This CDR3 region has 14 residues. J gave up 3 bases and V 4 bases, and 5 bases lay outside the gene matches. The CDR3 region has the DNA TGTGCCAGCTCACTCCAGGGGGGGTACACTGAAGCTTTCTTT. Amino acids: CASSLQGGYTEAFF.

This clone has just a few counts. The rearrangement links TRBV19 to TRBJ1-1; D uncertain. The V gene's germline CDR1 is LNHDA and CDR2 SQIVND (reference sequence). The germline V and J ends were trimmed by 7 bases and 1 base, with 7 bases remaining between them. The CDR3 is made up of 12 amino acids. Here the CDR3 reads CASTMGNTEAFF. The CDR3 coding sequence is TGTGCCAGTACCATGGGGAACACTGAAGCTTTCTTT.

This chain connects TRBV28 to TRBJ2-1, with 8 bases fitting TRBD1. Germline V gene sequence: CDR1 MDHEN, CDR2 SYDVKM. The CDR3 covers 17 residues. V gave up 5 bases and J gave up 1 base; unmatched junction bases: 10. The CDR3 sequence is CASSPLGQGKSYNEQFF. The CDR3 DNA reads as TGTGCCAGCAGTCCACTCGGACAGGGAAAGTCCTACAATGAGCAGTTCTTC. The whole variable domain, filled in from reference TRBV28 and TRBJ2-1, reads DVKVTQSSRYLVKRTGEKVFLECVQDMDHENMFWYRQDPGLGLRLIYFSYDVKMKEKGDIPEGYSVSREKKERFSLILESASTNQTSMYLCASSPLGQGKSYNEQFFGPGTRLTVL.

CDR3 sequence: CASSYVVLATNQETQYF. CDR3 DNA: TGTGCCAGCAGCTACGTTGTTCTCGCCACGAACCAAGAGACCCAGTACTTC. The chain joins TRBV4-2 to TRBJ2-5; D ambiguous. Deletions cut 5 bases from V and 0 bases from J, with 19 bases between. Per the germline V gene, CDR1 is LGHNA and CDR2 is YNFKEQ. The CDR3 is 17 amino acids.